What follows are 29 T cell receptor beta chains derived from one specimen sequenced in a study of cytomegalovirus exposure and HLA in healthy donors (dated by TCRdb to the late 2010s). Receptor libraries were prepared by the immunoSEQ multiplex PCR assay. The multiplex PCR relied on a mix of 60 forward primers for TCR Vbeta segments and 13 reverse primers for TCR Jbeta segments. In TCRdb, the immuneACCESS table is reduced to in-frame sequences with V and J assigned. These tables do not hold every clone; where another copy was compared, an unresolved V gene accounts for under half, and the others remain unexplained. Counted in this sample were some 170,000 clones; around four fifths of them appeared once. 9% to 10% of the sample lies in the top ten. Sequenced sample: PBMCs. The receptors derive from a man between 18 and 35 years old in good health and CMV-seropositive.

This clone was observed a handful of times. The rearrangement links TRBV18 to TRBJ2-2; D is unclear. The CDR3 is made up of 11 amino acids. V was shortened by 6 bases and J by 6 bases, with 5 bases between the two germline ends. Looked up from germline, CDR1 is KGHSH and CDR2 is LQKENI. The CDR3 spells CASSSAGELFF. CDR3 sequence (DNA): TGTGCCAGCTCGTCGGCCGGGGAGCTGTTTTTT.

The chain employs TRBV7-2 and TRBJ2-6; D remains unclear. Germline V gene sequence: CDR1 SGHTA, CDR2 FQGNSA. Trimming cost V 2 bases and J 0 bases, with 8 bases left between them. There are 16 residues in the CDR3. This chain's CDR3 is CASSLILSSGANVLTF. CDR3 DNA: TGTGCCAGCAGCTTAATCTTGAGCTCTGGGGCCAACGTCCTGACTTTC.

The genes are TRBV29-1 and TRBJ1-1; the D is unclear. Per germline, CDR1 SQVTM and CDR2 ANQGSEA. Trimming removed 4 bases from V and 0 bases from J, with 9 bases in between. This CDR3 is built from 13 residues. The CDR3 coding sequence is TGCAGCGTTGTGTCGGTAATGAACACTGAAGCTTTCTTT. Protein product: CSVVSVMNTEAFF.

The chain links TRBV27 to TRBJ2-5; the match to TRBD2 covers 7 bases. The tail of the sequence fits TRBJ2-7 better, so the J call may be wrong. Germline CDR1 and CDR2: MNHEY and SMNVEV (reference sequence). This CDR3 has 14 amino acids. The CDR3 nucleotides read TGTGCCAGCAGTCCTCGGACTAGTCTTGACGAGCAGTACTTC. Protein sequence: CASSPRTSLDEQYF.

The chain combines TRBV30 with TRBJ1-1, with TRBD1 identical over 10 bases. Unmatched junction bases numbered 5, after V lost 8 bases and J lost 8 bases. This CDR3 is built from 11 residues. Germline lookup yields CDR1 GTSNPN and CDR2 SVGIG (reference sequence). CDR3 region: CAAQTGGEAFF. CDR3 sequence (DNA): TGTGCCGCCCAGACAGGGGGCGAAGCTTTCTTT.

The chain recombines TRBV5-5 with TRBJ1-1; TRBD1 matches at 9 bases. Germline CDR1 is SGHKS and CDR2 is YYEKEE (reference sequence). This CDR3 has 16 residues. The V and J ends lost 1 base and 6 bases, in that order; junction bases with no gene match: 10. The CDR3 spells CASSLYLGQGEPEAFF. For the CDR3, the DNA is TGTGCCAGCAGCTTGTACCTGGGACAGGGCGAACCTGAAGCTTTCTTT.

The rearrangement links TRBV19 to TRBJ2-5; TRBD1 matches at 10 bases. Per germline, CDR1 LNHDA and CDR2 SQIVND (reference sequence). CDR3 length: 15 amino acids. The ends lost 5 bases at V and 5 bases at J; junction bases unmatched: 8. In DNA form, the CDR3 reads TGTGCCAGTAGTTACGGGACAGGGGTTCATGAGACCCAGTACTTC. It translates to CASSYGTGVHETQYF.

The chain joins TRBV7-9 to TRBJ1-2; D is perhaps TRBD1 (6 bases). The CDR3 totals 13 residues. Per the germline V gene, CDR1 is SEHNR and CDR2 is FQNEAQ (reference sequence). The V end was cut by 5 bases, the J end by 13 bases, with 20 bases between. CDR3 coding DNA: TGTGCCAGCAGCATGCAGGGGATGGGGCCTCCCACCTTC. It is translated as CASSMQGMGPPTF. The full variable domain, in which reference TRBV7-9 and TRBJ1-2 provide the parts outside the CDR3, is DTGVSQNPRHKITKRGQNVTFRCDPISEHNRLYWYRQTLGQGPEFLTYFQNEAQLEKSRLLSDRFSAERPKGSFSTLEIQRTEQGDSAMYLCASSMQGMGPPTFGSGTRLTVV.

This rearrangement joins TRBV28 to TRBJ2-2; 10 nucleotides align to TRBD1. V dropped 6 bases and J dropped 7; count of bases not matched to a gene: 14. This CDR3 comprises 17 residues. The germline CDR1 and CDR2 sequences are MDHEN and SYDVKM. The CDR3 coding sequence is TGTGCCAGCAGGAACCTCCGGACAGGGGGACGTGGCGGGGAGCTGTTTTTT. It encodes CASRNLRTGGRGGELFF.

J is TRBJ2-7 and V is TRBV21-1; whether TRBD2, the table's D call, matches the DNA was not checked. TRBV21-1 is tagged as a pseudogene. There are 16 residues in the CDR3. The CDR3 reads CASRGTSGTGVHEQYF. CDR3 sequence (DNA): TGTGCCAGCAGAGGGACTAGCGGGACGGGCGTTCACGAGCAGTACTTC.

This chain uses TRBV28 with TRBJ1-1, with D hard to call. The germline V and J ends were trimmed by 7 bases and 0 bases, with 15 bases remaining between them. The CDR3 runs 15 residues. Germline V gene sequence: CDR1 MDHEN, CDR2 SYDVKM. The CDR3 bases are TGTGCCAGCATCCTGGTGAGTCCCATGAACACTGAAGCTTTCTTT. Its protein is CASILVSPMNTEAFF.

Worth noting for this clone: The conserved final phenylalanine or tryptophan is absent from the CDR3, which likely points to a read error. The chain employs TRBV2 and TRBJ1-6; D uncertain. Trimming left V 7 bases short and J 0 bases short, with 7 bases between. This CDR3 region has 14 residues. From germline, CDR1 is SNHLY and CDR2 FYNNEI. The CDR3 spells CASTRSSYNSPLHL. DNA of the CDR3: TGTGCCAGCACGAGGAGCTCCTATAATTCACCCCTCCACCTT.

The chain employs TRBV19 and TRBJ2-1; D is unclear. Trimming cost V 2 bases and J 6 bases, with 2 bases left between them. CDR1 and CDR2 (germline): LNHDA, SQIVND (reference sequence). The CDR3 has 11 amino acids. Here the CDR3 reads CASSILNEQFF. As DNA, the CDR3 is TGTGCCAGTAGTATACTCAATGAGCAGTTCTTC.

The rearrangement uses TRBV4-3 and TRBJ2-1, with 8 bases lining up with TRBD1. V lost 2 bases, J lost 8 bases, and 8 bases stayed unmatched. Germline V gives CDR1 LGHNA, CDR2 YSLEER. CDR3 length: 15 residues. CDR3 sequence (DNA): TGCGCCAGCAGCCAACGCGACAGGGGAAGGGATGAGCAGTTCTTC. Translation: CASSQRDRGRDEQFF.

This rearrangement joins TRBV5-1 to TRBJ2-2; D is possibly TRBD1 (8 bases). V gave up 1 base and J gave up 6 bases, with 13 bases separating them. The CDR3 runs to 15 residues. Germline-derived CDR1 and CDR2 are SGHRS and YFSETQ. The CDR3 loop is CASSLRTGRAGELFF. The CDR3 nucleotides are TGCGCCAGCAGCTTGAGGACAGGGAGGGCCGGGGAGCTGTTTTTT.

The chain couples TRBV29-1 to TRBJ1-5, with D maybe TRBD1 (6 bases). Per the germline V gene, CDR1 is SQVTM and CDR2 is ANQGSEA. The CDR3 has 15 residues. V was shortened by 5 bases and J by 5 bases, with 19 bases between the two germline ends. CDR3 amino acids: CSVRPDRTRDQPQHF. The CDR3 region has the DNA TGCAGCGTTCGACCTGACAGGACCCGGGATCAGCCCCAGCATTTT.

The chain has TRBV2 and TRBJ1-1, with 9 nucleotides matching TRBD1. CDR1 is SNHLY, CDR2 FYNNEI, per germline. V gave up 6 bases and J gave up 5 bases; unmatched junction bases: 4. The CDR3 contains 13 residues. CDR3 residues: CASRMTGGTEAFF. CDR3 in DNA: TGTGCCAGCAGGATGACAGGGGGGACTGAAGCTTTCTTT.

The chain has TRBV7-9 and TRBJ2-7; weak D call: TRBD1 (5 bases). CDR1 and CDR2 from the germline V gene are SEHNR and FQNEAQ (reference sequence). Deletions cut 1 base from V and 2 bases from J, with 15 bases between. The CDR3 runs to 16 residues. The CDR3 is CASSLGWGREPYEQYF. The CDR3 DNA is TGTGCCAGCAGCTTAGGGTGGGGCAGGGAACCCTACGAGCAGTACTTC.

CDR3 in amino acids: CSVEGDRGNYGYTF. The CDR3 bases are TGCAGCGTTGAAGGCGACAGGGGTAACTATGGCTACACCTTC. The V call is TRBV29-1, the J call TRBJ1-2, with 8 positions matching TRBD1. V lost 1 base to trimming and J lost 1 base; unmatched junction nucleotides: 2. The length of the CDR3 is 14 residues. Germline V gene sequence: CDR1 SQVTM, CDR2 ANQGSEA.

This clone was picked up one time. One junction end disagrees with the germline gene, perhaps due to a read error. The rearrangement uses TRBV4-2 and TRBJ2-7, with D perhaps matching TRBD2 (6 bases). CDR1 is LGHNA and CDR2 is YNFKEQ in the germline V gene. The CDR3 runs to 16 residues. CDR3 nucleotides: TGTGCCAGCAGCCAAGATGTCGCCGGTACGGCGGGATCTACCTCCTTC. It specifies CASSQDVAGTAGSTSF.

V and J are TRBV19 and TRBJ2-5, with D maybe TRBD2 (6 bases). Germline V lookup: CDR1 LNHDA, CDR2 SQIVND (reference sequence). The CDR3 spans 14 residues. The ends were cut back, 6 bases at V and 1 base at J, with 12 bases in the middle. CDR3 sequence reads: CASRLGTSQETQYF. The CDR3 region has the DNA TGTGCCAGTAGACTTGGGACTTCCCAAGAGACCCAGTACTTC. Full variable domain (rest looked up from reference TRBV19 and TRBJ2-5): DGGITQSPKYLFRKEGQNVTLSCEQNLNHDAMYWYRQDPGQGLRLIYYSQIVNDFQKGDIAEGYSVSREKKESFPLTVTSAQKNPTAFYLCASRLGTSQETQYFGPGTRLLVL.

The chain links TRBV27 to TRBJ1-4, with 7 bases identical to TRBD1. The CDR3 contains 14 residues. Germline V lookup: CDR1 MNHEY, CDR2 SMNVEV (reference sequence). Trimming cost V 0 bases and J 10 bases; bases outside gene matches: 5. This chain's CDR3 is CASSLSGGGGKLFF. In nucleotides, the CDR3 is TGTGCCAGCAGTTTATCAGGAGGGGGCGGAAAACTGTTTTTT.

This chain uses TRBV7-2 with TRBJ2-1; 7 bases map to TRBD1. V was pared by 3 bases and J by 8 bases, with 19 bases of the junction left unmatched. The germline CDR1 and CDR2 sequences are SGHTA and FQGNSA. There are 18 residues in the CDR3. The CDR3 reads CASSLGTEWGAGFDEQFF. The CDR3 DNA follows: TGTGCCAGCAGCTTGGGGACAGAGTGGGGTGCCGGGTTCGATGAGCAGTTCTTC.

The J gene is TRBJ2-1, the V gene TRBV28, with TRBD2 matching 11 bases. Trimming at V came to 5 bases and at J to 10 bases, leaving 4 bases not matched to a gene. Germline V CDR1 and CDR2: MDHEN, SYDVKM. The CDR3 totals 13 residues. The CDR3, as DNA: TGTGCCAGCAGTGTAGGACTAGCGGGCGAGCAGTTCTTC. Its translation: CASSVGLAGEQFF.

J is TRBJ2-1 and V is TRBV19, with 8 bases aligning to TRBD1. The CDR3 length is 16 residues. The V gene's germline CDR1 is LNHDA and CDR2 SQIVND (reference sequence). The J segment lost 2 bases and the V segment lost 3 bases, leaving 6 bases of the junction unmatched. This CDR3 reads CASSMRAGQAYNEQFF. DNA for the CDR3: TGTGCCAGTAGTATGAGGGCGGGACAGGCCTACAATGAGCAGTTCTTC. The variable domain in full, completed from reference TRBV19 and TRBJ2-1, reads DGGITQSPKYLFRKEGQNVTLSCEQNLNHDAMYWYRQDPGQGLRLIYYSQIVNDFQKGDIAEGYSVSREKKESFPLTVTSAQKNPTAFYLCASSMRAGQAYNEQFFGPGTRLTVL.

The chain couples TRBV4-1 to TRBJ1-1; D is undetermined. Germline V gene lookup returns CDR1 MGHRA and CDR2 YSYEKL. V lost 2 bases to trimming and J lost 0 bases, with 10 bases between them. There are 15 residues in the CDR3. The CDR3 sequence: CASSQSPVMNTEAFF. Here the CDR3 DNA reads TGCGCCAGCAGCCAATCCCCGGTTATGAACACTGAAGCTTTCTTT.

This chain links TRBV5-4 with TRBJ2-7; TRBD1 matches at 8 bases. V lost 4 bases, J lost 3 bases, and 6 bases stayed unmatched. Germline V lookup: CDR1 SGHNT, CDR2 YYREEE (reference sequence). CDR3 length equals 14 residues. The CDR3 DNA sequence: TGTGCCAGCAGCCTCAGGGGACAGGACTACGAGCAGTACTTC. This gives the protein CASSLRGQDYEQYF.

The chain uses TRBV29-1 and TRBJ2-2; the match to TRBD1 covers 10 bases. The trim removed 6 bases at V and 9 bases at J, leaving 10 bases unmatched. The CDR3 is made up of 14 amino acids. Germline loops: CDR1 SQVTM, CDR2 ANQGSEA. The CDR3 loop reads CSVSIGTGDRELFF. CDR3 sequence (DNA): TGCAGCGTATCGATTGGGACAGGGGACCGGGAGCTGTTTTTT.

The rearrangement uses TRBV27 and TRBJ1-1; D perhaps matches TRBD1 (5 bases). The germline gives CDR1 MNHEY, CDR2 SMNVEV (reference sequence). V dropped 3 bases and J dropped 0 bases, with 11 bases sitting between them. The CDR3 is made up of 15 amino acids. In DNA, the CDR3 is TGTGCCAGCAGTTTTACAGGCCATATGAACACTGAAGCTTTCTTT. Protein product: CASSFTGHMNTEAFF.